This paragraph covers one T cell receptor beta chain sequence. Its target is not known. Clones were read by immunoSEQ multiplex PCR, and TCRdb kept only the in-frame ones, dropping some. The table records roughly 38,000 clones, about 80% of them present only once. This entry is derived from a study of a mutant IDH1 vaccine in newly diagnosed glioma. With 0 bases removed from V and 0 bases from J, the gap between germline ends came to 12 bases. Germline V gene sequence: CDR1 MRHNA, CDR2 SNTAGT. The CDR3 loop spans 16 amino acids. Time point specified: week 47, end of study. Topical imiquimod was applied with each vaccine dose, which held 300 ug of mutant IDH1 20-mer peptide.

Material: PBMCs, obtained from a glioma patient whose treatment included an IDH1 peptide vaccine. The clonotype originates from a man between 18 and 35 years old with glioma. Some clones in this sample may be carry-over from other donors' samples. This chain links TRBV6-4 with TRBJ2-7; D ambiguous. Here the CDR3 reads CASSDSVGRSSYEQYF. In DNA form, the CDR3 reads TGTGCCAGCAGTGACTCGGTGGGCCGCAGCTCCTACGAGCAGTACTTC.